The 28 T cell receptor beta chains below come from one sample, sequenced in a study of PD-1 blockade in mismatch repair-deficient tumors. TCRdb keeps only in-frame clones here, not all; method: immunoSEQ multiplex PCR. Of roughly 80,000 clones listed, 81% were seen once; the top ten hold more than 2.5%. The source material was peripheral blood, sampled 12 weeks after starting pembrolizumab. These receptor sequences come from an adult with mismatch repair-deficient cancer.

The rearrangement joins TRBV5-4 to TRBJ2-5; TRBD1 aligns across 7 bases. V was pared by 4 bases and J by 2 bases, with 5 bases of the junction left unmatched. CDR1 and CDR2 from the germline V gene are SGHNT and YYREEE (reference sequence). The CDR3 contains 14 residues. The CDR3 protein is CASSNVRGQETQYF. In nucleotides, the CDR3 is TGTGCCAGCAGCAACGTCAGGGGGCAAGAGACCCAGTACTTC.

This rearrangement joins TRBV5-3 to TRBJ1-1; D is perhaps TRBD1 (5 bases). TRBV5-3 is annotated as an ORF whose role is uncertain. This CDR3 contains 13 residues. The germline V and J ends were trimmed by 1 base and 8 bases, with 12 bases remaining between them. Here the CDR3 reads CARSLWRGREAFF. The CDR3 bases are TGTGCCAGAAGCTTGTGGAGGGGCCGGGAAGCTTTCTTT.

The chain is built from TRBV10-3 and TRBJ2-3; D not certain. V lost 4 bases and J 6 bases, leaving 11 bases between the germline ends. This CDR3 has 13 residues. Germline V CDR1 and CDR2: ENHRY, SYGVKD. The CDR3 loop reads CAISGASIDTQYF. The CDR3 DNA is TGTGCCATCAGTGGCGCCAGTATTGATACGCAGTATTTT.

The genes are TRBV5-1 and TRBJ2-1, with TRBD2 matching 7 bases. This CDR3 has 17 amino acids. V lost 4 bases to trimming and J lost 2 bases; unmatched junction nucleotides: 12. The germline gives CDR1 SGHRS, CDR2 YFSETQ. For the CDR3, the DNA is TGCGCCAGCAGCCCCCGCGGAGCGGGAAGGCCCTACAATGAGCAGTTCTTC. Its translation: CASSPRGAGRPYNEQFF.

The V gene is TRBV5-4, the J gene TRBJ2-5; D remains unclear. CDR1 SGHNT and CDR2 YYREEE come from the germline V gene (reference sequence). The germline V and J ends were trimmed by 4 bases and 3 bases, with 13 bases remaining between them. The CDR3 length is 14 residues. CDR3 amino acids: CASSLPAGKETQYF. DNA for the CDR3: TGTGCCAGCAGCCTCCCAGCCGGTAAAGAGACCCAGTACTTC.

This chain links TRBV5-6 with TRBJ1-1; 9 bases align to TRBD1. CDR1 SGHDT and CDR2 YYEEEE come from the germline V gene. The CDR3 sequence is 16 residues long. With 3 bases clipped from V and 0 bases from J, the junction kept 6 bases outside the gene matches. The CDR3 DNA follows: TGTGCCAGCAGCTCGGGGACAGGGTCGATGAACACTGAAGCTTTCTTT. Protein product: CASSSGTGSMNTEAFF. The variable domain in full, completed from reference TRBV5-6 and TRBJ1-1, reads DAGVTQSPTHLIKTRGQQVTLRCSPKSGHDTVSWYQQALGQGPQFIFQYYEEEERQRGNFPDRFSGHQFPNYSSELNVNALLLGDSALYLCASSSGTGSMNTEAFFGQGTRLTVV.

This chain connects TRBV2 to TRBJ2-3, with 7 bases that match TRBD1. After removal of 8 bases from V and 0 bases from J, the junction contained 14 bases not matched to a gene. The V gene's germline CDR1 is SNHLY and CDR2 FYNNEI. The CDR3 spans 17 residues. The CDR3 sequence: CASLGTDEDTSTDTQYF. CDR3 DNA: TGTGCCAGCCTCGGGACAGACGAGGACACAAGCACAGATACGCAGTATTTT.

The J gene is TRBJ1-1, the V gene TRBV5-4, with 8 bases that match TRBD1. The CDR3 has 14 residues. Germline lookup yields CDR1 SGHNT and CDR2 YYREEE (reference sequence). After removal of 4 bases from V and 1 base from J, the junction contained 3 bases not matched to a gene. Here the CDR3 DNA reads TGTGCCAGCAGCGTCGGGACAGGGAACACTGAAGCTTTCTTT. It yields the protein CASSVGTGNTEAFF. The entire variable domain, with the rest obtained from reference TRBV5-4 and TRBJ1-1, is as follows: ETGVTQSPTHLIKTRGQQVTLRCSSQSGHNTVSWYQQALGQGPQFIFQYYREEENGRGNFPPRFSGLQFPNYSSELNVNALELDDSALYLCASSVGTGNTEAFFGQGTRLTVV.

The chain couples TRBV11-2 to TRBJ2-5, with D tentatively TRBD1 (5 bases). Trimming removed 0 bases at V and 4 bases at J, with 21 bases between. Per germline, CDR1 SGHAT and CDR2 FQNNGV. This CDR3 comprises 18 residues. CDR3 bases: TGTGCCAGCAGCTTAGAAAGGACACCTCTCAATTGGGGAGAGACCCAGTACTTC. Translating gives CASSLERTPLNWGETQYF.

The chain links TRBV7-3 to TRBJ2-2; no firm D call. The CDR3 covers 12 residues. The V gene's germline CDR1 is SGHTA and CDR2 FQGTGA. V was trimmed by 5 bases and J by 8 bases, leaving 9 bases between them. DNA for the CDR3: TGTGCCAGCAGCCCCGGAAAGGGGGAGCTGTTTTTT. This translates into CASSPGKGELFF.

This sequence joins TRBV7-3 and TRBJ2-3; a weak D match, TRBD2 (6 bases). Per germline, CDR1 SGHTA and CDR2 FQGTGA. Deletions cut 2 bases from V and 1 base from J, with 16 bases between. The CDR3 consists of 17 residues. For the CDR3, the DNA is TGTGCCAGCAGCTTAGCGGGGCGGCTAGGGGGCACAGATACGCAGTATTTT. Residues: CASSLAGRLGGTDTQYF.

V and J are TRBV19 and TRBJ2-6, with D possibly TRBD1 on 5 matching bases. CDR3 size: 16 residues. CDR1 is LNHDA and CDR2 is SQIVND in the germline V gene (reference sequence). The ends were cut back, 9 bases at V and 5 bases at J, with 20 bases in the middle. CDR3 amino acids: CASPTVPQGRANVLTF. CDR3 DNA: TGTGCCAGCCCGACAGTCCCCCAGGGTCGGGCCAACGTCCTGACTTTC. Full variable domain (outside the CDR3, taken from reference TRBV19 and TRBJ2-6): DGGITQSPKYLFRKEGQNVTLSCEQNLNHDAMYWYRQDPGQGLRLIYYSQIVNDFQKGDIAEGYSVSREKKESFPLTVTSAQKNPTAFYLCASPTVPQGRANVLTFGAGSRLTVL.

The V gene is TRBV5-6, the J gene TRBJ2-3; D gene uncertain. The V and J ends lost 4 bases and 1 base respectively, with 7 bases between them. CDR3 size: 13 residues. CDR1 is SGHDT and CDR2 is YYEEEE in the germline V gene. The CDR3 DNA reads TGTGCCAGCAGCCCAACCCGCACAGATACGCAGTATTTT. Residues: CASSPTRTDTQYF.

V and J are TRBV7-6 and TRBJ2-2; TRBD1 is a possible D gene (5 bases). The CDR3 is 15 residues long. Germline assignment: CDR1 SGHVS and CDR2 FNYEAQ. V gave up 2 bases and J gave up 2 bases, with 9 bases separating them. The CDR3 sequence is CASSLTGSNTGELFF. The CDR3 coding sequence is TGTGCCAGCAGCTTAACAGGTTCTAACACCGGGGAGCTGTTTTTT.

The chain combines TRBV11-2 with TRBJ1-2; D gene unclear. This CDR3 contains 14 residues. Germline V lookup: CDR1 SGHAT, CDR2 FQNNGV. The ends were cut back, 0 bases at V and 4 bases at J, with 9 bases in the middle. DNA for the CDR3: TGTGCCAGCAGCTTAGATCTATGGGGCTATGGCTACACCTTC. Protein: CASSLDLWGYGYTF.

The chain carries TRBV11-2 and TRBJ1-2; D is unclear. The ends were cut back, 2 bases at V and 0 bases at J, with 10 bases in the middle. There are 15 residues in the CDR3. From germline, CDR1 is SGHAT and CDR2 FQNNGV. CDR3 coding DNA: TGTGCCAGCAGCTTAACCGGAGCGGCTAACTATGGCTACACCTTC. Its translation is CASSLTGAANYGYTF.

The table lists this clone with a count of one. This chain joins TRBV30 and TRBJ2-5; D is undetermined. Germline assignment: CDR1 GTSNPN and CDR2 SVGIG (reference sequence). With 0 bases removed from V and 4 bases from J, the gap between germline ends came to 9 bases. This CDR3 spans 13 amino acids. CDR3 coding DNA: TGTGCCTGGAGTGTTGTCTTCGGAGAGACCCAGTACTTC. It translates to CAWSVVFGETQYF. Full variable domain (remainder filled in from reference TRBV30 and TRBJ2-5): SQTIHQWPATLVQPVGSPLSLECTVEGTSNPNLYWYRQAAGRGLQLLFYSVGIGQISSEVPQNLSASRPQDRQFILSSKKLLLSDSGFYLCAWSVVFGETQYFGPGTRLLVL.

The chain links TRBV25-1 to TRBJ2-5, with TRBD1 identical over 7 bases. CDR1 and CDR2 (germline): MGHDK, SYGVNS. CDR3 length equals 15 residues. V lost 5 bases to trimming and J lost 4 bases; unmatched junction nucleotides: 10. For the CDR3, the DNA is TGTGCCAGCAGTCCCTCCGGGACAGAAGGAGAGACCCAGTACTTC. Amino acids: CASSPSGTEGETQYF.

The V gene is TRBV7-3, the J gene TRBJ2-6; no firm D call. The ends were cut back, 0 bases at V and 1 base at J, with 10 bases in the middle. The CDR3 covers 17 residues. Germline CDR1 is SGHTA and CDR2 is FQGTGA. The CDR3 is CASSLTRSESGANVLTF. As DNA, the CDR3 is TGTGCCAGCAGCTTAACACGATCCGAATCTGGGGCCAACGTCCTGACTTTC. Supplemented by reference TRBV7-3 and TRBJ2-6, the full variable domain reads GAGVSQTPSNKVTEKGKYVELRCDPISGHTALYWYRQSLGQGPEFLIYFQGTGAADDSGLPNDRFFAVRPEGSVSTLKIQRTERGDSAVYLCASSLTRSESGANVLTFGAGSRLTVL.

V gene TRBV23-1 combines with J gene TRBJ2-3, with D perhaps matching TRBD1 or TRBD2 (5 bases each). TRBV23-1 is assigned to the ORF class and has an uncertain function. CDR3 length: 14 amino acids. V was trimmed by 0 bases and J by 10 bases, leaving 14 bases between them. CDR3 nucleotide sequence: TGCGCCAGCAGTCAATCGGTAGGGGTGGGAGCGCAGTATTTT. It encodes CASSQSVGVGAQYF.

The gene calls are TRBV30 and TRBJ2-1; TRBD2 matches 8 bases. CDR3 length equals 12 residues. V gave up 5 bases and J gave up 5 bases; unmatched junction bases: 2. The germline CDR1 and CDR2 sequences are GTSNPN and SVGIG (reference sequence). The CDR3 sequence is CAWALADNEQFF. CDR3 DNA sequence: TGTGCCTGGGCACTAGCGGACAATGAGCAGTTCTTC.

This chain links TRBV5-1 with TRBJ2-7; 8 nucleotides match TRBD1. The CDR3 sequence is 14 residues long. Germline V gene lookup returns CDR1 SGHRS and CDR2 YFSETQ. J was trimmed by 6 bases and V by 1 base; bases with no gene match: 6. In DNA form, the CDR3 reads TGCGCCAGCAGCTTGACGGCAGGGGGCCTCGAGCAGTACTTC. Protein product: CASSLTAGGLEQYF. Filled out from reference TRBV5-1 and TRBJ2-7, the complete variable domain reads KAGVTQTPRYLIKTRGQQVTLSCSPISGHRSVSWYQQTPGQGLQFLFEYFSETQRNKGNFPGRFSGRQFSNSRSEMNVSTLELGDSALYLCASSLTAGGLEQYFGPGTRLTVT.

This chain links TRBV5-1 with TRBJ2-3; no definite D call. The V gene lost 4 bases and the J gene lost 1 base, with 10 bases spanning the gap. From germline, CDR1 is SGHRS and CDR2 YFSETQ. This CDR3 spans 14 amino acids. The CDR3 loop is CASSPSRGTDTQYF. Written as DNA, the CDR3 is TGCGCCAGCAGCCCCTCTCGGGGCACAGATACGCAGTATTTT.

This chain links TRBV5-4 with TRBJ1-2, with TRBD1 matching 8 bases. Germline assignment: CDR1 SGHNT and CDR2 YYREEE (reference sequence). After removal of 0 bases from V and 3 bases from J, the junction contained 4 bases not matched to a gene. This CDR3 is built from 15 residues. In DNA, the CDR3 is TGTGCCAGCAGCTTGGGTCTGGACAGGGACTATGGCTACACCTTC. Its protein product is CASSLGLDRDYGYTF. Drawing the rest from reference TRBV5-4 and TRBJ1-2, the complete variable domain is ETGVTQSPTHLIKTRGQQVTLRCSSQSGHNTVSWYQQALGQGPQFIFQYYREEENGRGNFPPRFSGLQFPNYSSELNVNALELDDSALYLCASSLGLDRDYGYTFGSGTRLTVV.

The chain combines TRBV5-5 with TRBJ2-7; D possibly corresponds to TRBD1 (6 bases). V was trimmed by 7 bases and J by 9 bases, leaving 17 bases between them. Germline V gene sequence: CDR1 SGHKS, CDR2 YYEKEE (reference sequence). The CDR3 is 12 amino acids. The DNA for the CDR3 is TGTGCCAGCGGACAGCTACTTCAAGGGCAGTACTTC. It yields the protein CASGQLLQGQYF.

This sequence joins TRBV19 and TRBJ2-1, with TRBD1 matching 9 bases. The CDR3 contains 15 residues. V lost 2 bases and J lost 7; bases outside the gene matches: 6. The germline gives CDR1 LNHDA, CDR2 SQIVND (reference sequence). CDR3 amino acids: CASSILRDRVNEQFF. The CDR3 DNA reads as TGTGCCAGTAGTATACTGAGGGACAGGGTTAATGAGCAGTTCTTC.

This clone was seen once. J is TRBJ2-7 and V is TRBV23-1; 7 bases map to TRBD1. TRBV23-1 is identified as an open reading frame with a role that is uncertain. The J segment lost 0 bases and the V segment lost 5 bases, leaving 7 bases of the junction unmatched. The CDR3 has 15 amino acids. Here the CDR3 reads CASSKPGQCSYEQYF. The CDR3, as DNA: TGCGCCAGCAGTAAACCGGGACAGTGCTCCTACGAGCAGTACTTC.

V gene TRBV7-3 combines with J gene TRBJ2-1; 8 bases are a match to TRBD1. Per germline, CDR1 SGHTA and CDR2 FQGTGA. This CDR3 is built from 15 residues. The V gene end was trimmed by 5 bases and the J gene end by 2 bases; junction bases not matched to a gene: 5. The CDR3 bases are TGTGCCAGCAGCGTTACAGGGGGGACCTACAATGAGCAGTTCTTC. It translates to CASSVTGGTYNEQFF.